This T cell receptor beta chain came from a study of T cells in Graves' hyperthyroidism and ophthalmopathy. Regarding the study as a whole: Stable hyperthyroidism was separated from ophthalmopathy by a model based on 13 V-J features.

Over 18 months, lack of ophthalmopathy progression marked Graves' hyperthyroidism as stable. Diagnosis of hyperthyroidism was new in patients aged 18 to 65, and its duration was under 2 months. The source material, RNA transcripts, was used to amplify TCR beta CDR3 regions. TCR CDR3 underwent first-round RT-PCR with the HTBI primer set. In TCRdb, the multiplex PCR reads were re-called with MiXCR into one record per CDR3 protein. The sample shows 380,000 or so distinct CDR3 sequences, approximately 15% of them seen only once. Trimming at V came to 3 bases and at J to 6 bases, leaving 11 bases not matched to a gene. Looked up from germline, CDR1 is DFQATT and CDR2 is SNEGSKA (reference sequence). The CDR3 runs to 15 residues. A remark on this clonotype: As yet, its antigen is unknown.

Sequencing used blood. The chain joins TRBV20-1 to TRBJ2-7, with 10 bases aligning to TRBD2. The receptor comes from a woman between 25 and 40 years old with Graves' hyperthyroidism. In DNA form, the CDR3 reads TGCAGTGCTAGCTTCCTAGCGGGAGTGTATCCCGAGCAGTACTTC. Translated, it gives CSASFLAGVYPEQYF.